These 23 T cell receptor beta chains share one sample of origin, sequenced in a study of cytomegalovirus exposure and HLA in healthy donors. This PCR relied on a set of 60 Vbeta primers and 13 Jbeta primers. Libraries were prepared by immunoSEQ multiplex PCR; TCRdb keeps only in-frame clonotypes and omits some of them. This table holds around 300,000 clones, just over 70% found once. The sample taken for sequencing was PBMCs. These receptors came from a female donor in good health and CMV-seronegative.

Here the CDR3 reads CASSSDRGDTQYF. CDR3 DNA sequence: TGTGCCAGCAGTTCCGACAGGGGAGATACGCAGTATTTT. J is TRBJ2-3 and V is TRBV28, with TRBD1 matching over 8 bases. Germline-derived CDR1 and CDR2 are MDHEN and SYDVKM. This CDR3 is 13 amino acids long. With 4 bases clipped from V and 5 bases from J, the junction kept 2 bases outside the gene matches.

The gene calls are TRBV25-1 and TRBJ2-2; 10 bases are shared with TRBD1. V lost 6 bases to trimming and J lost 4 bases; unmatched junction nucleotides: 8. CDR1 is MGHDK and CDR2 is SYGVNS in the germline V gene. The CDR3 loop spans 16 amino acids. This CDR3 is CASRTGDRGPTGELFF. DNA for the CDR3: TGTGCCAGCAGGACCGGGGACAGGGGCCCCACCGGGGAGCTGTTTTTT.

This clone has a single count. V and J are TRBV5-1 and TRBJ1-1, with TRBD1 matching 9 bases. J gave up 1 base and V 3 bases, and 4 bases lay outside the gene matches. CDR3 length equals 15 residues. Germline lookup yields CDR1 SGHRS and CDR2 YFSETQ. CDR3 coding DNA: TGCGCCAGCAGCTGGACAGGGGCTGGGAACACTGAAGCTTTCTTT. Protein sequence: CASSWTGAGNTEAFF.

This chain links TRBV4-1 with TRBJ2-2; D might be TRBD1 (5 bases). Looked up from germline, CDR1 is MGHRA and CDR2 is YSYEKL. This CDR3 has 18 amino acids. Trimming took off 2 bases at V and 4 bases at J, with 20 bases between the two ends. This CDR3 is CASSQPPMQGPVTGELFF. The CDR3 DNA follows: TGCGCCAGCAGCCAACCCCCGATGCAGGGCCCGGTCACCGGGGAGCTGTTTTTT.

The chain carries TRBV9 and TRBJ2-5, with a weak D call TRBD1 (5 bases). Trimming took off 4 bases at V and 5 bases at J, with 18 bases between the two ends. Germline CDR1 reads SGDLS; CDR2 reads YYNGEE. The length of the CDR3 is 15 residues. The CDR3 coding sequence is TGTGCCAGCAGCTCCCGGCCCGGAGCAGGGGAGACCCAGTACTTC. The encoded protein is CASSSRPGAGETQYF.

In its sample, this clone was seen a few times. This chain joins TRBV11-2 and TRBJ2-5, with D possibly matching TRBD2 (5 bases). This CDR3 comprises 15 residues. The germline V and J ends were trimmed by 6 bases and 5 bases, with 19 bases remaining between them. Germline lookup yields CDR1 SGHAT and CDR2 FQNNGV. The CDR3 here is CASSLRGSTLETQYF. In DNA form, the CDR3 reads TGTGCCAGCAGTCTCCGGGGTAGCACTCTGGAGACCCAGTACTTC.

This sequence joins TRBV7-8 and TRBJ1-2, with a weak D call TRBD1 (6 bases). The CDR3 length is 16 residues. Germline CDR1 is SGHVS and CDR2 is FQNEAQ. Trimming stripped 5 bases from V and 0 bases from J, with 16 bases between. The CDR3 sequence is CASSTPGARANYGYTF. CDR3 sequence (DNA): TGTGCCAGCAGCACCCCAGGGGCCAGAGCTAACTATGGCTACACCTTC.

The rearrangement joins TRBV15 to TRBJ2-7; 7 bases align to TRBD1. Germline assignment: CDR1 LNHNV and CDR2 YYDKDF (reference sequence). Germline trimming cut 9 bases from V and 4 bases from J; bases unmatched to any gene: 12. The CDR3 runs to 14 residues. The CDR3 protein is CATREGTVIYEQYF. DNA of the CDR3: TGTGCCACTCGAGAGGGGACAGTTATTTACGAGCAGTACTTC.

The gene calls are TRBV5-1 and TRBJ1-1, with 10 bases lining up with TRBD1. With 4 bases clipped from V and 5 bases from J, the junction kept 8 bases outside the gene matches. Germline assignment: CDR1 SGHRS and CDR2 YFSETQ. The CDR3 totals 15 residues. The CDR3 loop is CASSTRTGGGTEAFF. The CDR3 DNA reads TGCGCCAGCAGCACCCGGACAGGGGGAGGGACTGAAGCTTTCTTT.

The chain is built from TRBV6-6 and TRBJ2-7; TRBD2 agrees at 12 bases. The CDR3 covers 14 residues. With 7 bases clipped from V and 7 bases from J, the junction kept 8 bases outside the gene matches. Germline CDR1 and CDR2: MNHNY and SVGAGI (reference sequence). The CDR3 reads CASTLTSGSEEQYF. CDR3 bases: TGTGCCAGCACTTTGACTAGCGGGAGTGAGGAGCAGTACTTC.

The genes are TRBV7-9 and TRBJ2-3, with TRBD2 matching 13 bases. From germline, CDR1 is SEHNR and CDR2 FQNEAQ (reference sequence). This CDR3 has 17 amino acids. The J segment lost 4 bases and the V segment lost 0 bases, leaving 4 bases of the junction unmatched. In DNA form, the CDR3 reads TGTGCCAGCAGCTTAGCACTAGCGGGAGGGCGGTCAGATACGCAGTATTTT. Amino acids: CASSLALAGGRSDTQYF. The full variable domain, with the rest looked up from reference TRBV7-9 and TRBJ2-3, is DTGVSQNPRHKITKRGQNVTFRCDPISEHNRLYWYRQTLGQGPEFLTYFQNEAQLEKSRLLSDRFSAERPKGSFSTLEIQRTEQGDSAMYLCASSLALAGGRSDTQYFGPGTRLTVL.

This chain uses TRBV25-1 with TRBJ2-1, with 12 positions matching TRBD2. V lost 5 bases, J lost 10 bases, and 6 bases stayed unmatched. Germline CDR1 MGHDK, CDR2 SYGVNS. This CDR3 is 14 amino acids long. CDR3 in amino acids: CASSLAGGNGEQFF. In nucleotides, the CDR3 is TGTGCCAGCAGTCTAGCGGGAGGGAATGGAGAGCAGTTCTTC.

The chain is built from TRBV19 and TRBJ2-3; 10 bases are shared with TRBD1. The CDR3 totals 14 residues. With V trimmed by 9 bases and J by 0 bases, 3 bases remained unmatched. CDR1 and CDR2 (germline): LNHDA, SQIVND (reference sequence). The CDR3 here is CASSDRGSTDTQYF. Here the CDR3 DNA reads TGTGCCAGCTCGGACAGGGGGAGCACAGATACGCAGTATTTT. Full variable domain (rest looked up from reference TRBV19 and TRBJ2-3): DGGITQSPKYLFRKEGQNVTLSCEQNLNHDAMYWYRQDPGQGLRLIYYSQIVNDFQKGDIAEGYSVSREKKESFPLTVTSAQKNPTAFYLCASSDRGSTDTQYFGPGTRLTVL.

The chain employs TRBV2 and TRBJ2-1, with TRBD1 as a possible D gene (5 bases). The ends were cut back, 4 bases at V and 5 bases at J, with 15 bases in the middle. CDR1 is SNHLY, CDR2 FYNNEI, per germline. CDR3 size: 15 residues. CDR3 amino acids: CASSGQRVRDNEQFF. DNA for the CDR3: TGTGCCAGCAGTGGTCAAAGGGTCAGGGACAATGAGCAGTTCTTC.

The rearrangement links TRBV5-5 to TRBJ2-7; the D gene is possibly TRBD2 (5 bases). The V gene lost 4 bases and the J gene lost 5 bases, with 25 bases spanning the gap. The germline gives CDR1 SGHKS, CDR2 YYEKEE (reference sequence). The CDR3 runs 17 residues. The CDR3 loop reads CASSPPPVDGIGHEQYF. The CDR3 region has the DNA TGTGCCAGCAGCCCGCCCCCGGTTGACGGGATAGGGCACGAGCAGTACTTC.

The sample holds one count of this clone. This sequence joins TRBV9 and TRBJ2-1, with D unclear. Deletions cut 3 bases from V and 0 bases from J, with 13 bases between. Germline V CDR1 and CDR2: SGDLS, YYNGEE. This CDR3 has 16 amino acids. In DNA form, the CDR3 reads TGTGCCAGCAGCGCCGACCTCGCGGACTCCTACAATGAGCAGTTCTTC. It encodes CASSADLADSYNEQFF.

The chain has TRBV4-2 and TRBJ2-3; 8 nucleotides agree with TRBD1. Germline CDR1 reads LGHNA; CDR2 reads YNFKEQ. The CDR3 extends over 17 amino acids. J gave up 5 bases and V 2 bases, and 12 bases lay outside the gene matches. The CDR3 DNA follows: TGTGCCAGCAGCCAAAGAACAGGGGGGTCTAGGGGAGATACGCAGTATTTT. It codes for CASSQRTGGSRGDTQYF.

The chain employs TRBV7-2 and TRBJ1-2; D unresolved. The CDR3 loop spans 14 amino acids. V was shortened by 3 bases and J by 4 bases, with 12 bases between the two germline ends. Germline CDR1 and CDR2: SGHTA and FQGNSA. The CDR3 nucleotides are TGTGCCAGCAGCTTTGGAGCTGTCTTCTATGGCTACACCTTC. It specifies CASSFGAVFYGYTF.

The chain couples TRBV18 to TRBJ2-1; no definite D call. CDR3 length equals 12 residues. Germline V gives CDR1 KGHSH, CDR2 LQKENI. Trimming cost V 0 bases and J 9 bases, with 6 bases left between them. The CDR3 here is CASSPPSSEQFF. The CDR3 nucleotides read TGTGCCAGCTCACCACCCTCGAGTGAGCAGTTCTTC.

Regarding this clone: Here the CDR3 omits its conserved ending phenylalanine or tryptophan, so a read error is the likely source. The limits of the CDR3 on the DNA are not certain, so only TCRdb's listed CDR3 is given. V gene TRBV5-5 combines with J gene TRBJ1-1; the table's D call, TRBD1, has no DNA check behind it. CDR1 SGHKS and CDR2 YYEKEE come from the germline V gene (reference sequence). Termini included, the CDR3 measures 17 amino acids. The CDR3 loop is CASSLGPRWTGANSRNL.

This clone was detected a few times. The chain uses TRBV6-5 and TRBJ2-7, with D possibly matching TRBD2 (6 bases). Germline CDR1 MNHEY, CDR2 SVGAGI. The V and J ends lost 7 bases and 5 bases respectively, with 18 bases between them. CDR3 length: 14 residues. CDR3 coding DNA: TGTGCCAGCAATGTGGGCACGGGAGCCGACGAGCAGTACTTC. Translation gives CASNVGTGADEQYF.

The J gene is TRBJ1-1, the V gene TRBV9; D is possibly TRBD1 (6 bases). The CDR3 contains 13 residues. V was cut by 4 bases and J by 6 bases, with 13 bases left in between. Germline V gene sequence: CDR1 SGDLS, CDR2 YYNGEE. In DNA, the CDR3 is TGTGCCAGCAGCAAGGGGGGGGCGCCTGAAGCTTTCTTT. Encoded protein: CASSKGGAPEAFF.

This rearrangement joins TRBV7-8 to TRBJ2-1; D unresolved. Trimming took off 1 base at V and 4 bases at J, with 11 bases between the two ends. Germline CDR1 SGHVS, CDR2 FQNEAQ. The CDR3 contains 15 residues. The CDR3 loop reads CASSLGGSKYNEQFF. The CDR3 coding sequence is TGTGCCAGCAGCTTAGGCGGTAGCAAATACAATGAGCAGTTCTTC.